This passage covers 7 T cell receptor beta chains from one sample sequenced in a study of T cell changes during pregnancy in multiple sclerosis. Clones were read by immunoSEQ multiplex PCR, and TCRdb kept only the in-frame ones, dropping some. The sample carries around 95,000 clones, around 94% recorded once. The specimen was peripheral blood, collected after pregnancy. Every receptor here comes from a female donor in good health, enrolled as a control in a pregnancy study.

The chain links TRBV7-8 to TRBJ2-1, with 11 bases identical to TRBD2. The V gene's germline CDR1 is SGHVS and CDR2 FQNEAQ. The V and J ends lost 2 bases and 4 bases, in that order; junction bases with no gene match: 7. This CDR3 comprises 17 residues. CDR3 sequence (DNA): TGTGCCAGCAGCTTACGGGCGGGACTAGCGGCTTACAATGAGCAGTTCTTC. It encodes CASSLRAGLAAYNEQFF. The full variable domain, completed using reference TRBV7-8 and TRBJ2-1, is GAGVSQSPRYKVAKRGQDVALRCDPISGHVSLFWYQQALGQGPEFLTYFQNEAQLDKSGLPSDRFFAERPEGSVSTLKIQRTQQEDSAVYLCASSLRAGLAAYNEQFFGPGTRLTVL.

The chain uses TRBV19 and TRBJ2-7; D is unresolved. Germline V gene data show CDR1 as LNHDA and CDR2 as SQIVND (reference sequence). The V end lost 5 bases, the J end lost 3 bases, and 14 bases lay between the germline ends. The CDR3 is 14 residues long. This chain's CDR3 is CASSERGLYYEQYF. CDR3 DNA: TGTGCCAGTAGTGAACGCGGCCTATACTACGAGCAGTACTTC.

The gene calls are TRBV2 and TRBJ1-2, with D possibly being TRBD1 (5 bases). Germline V CDR1 and CDR2: SNHLY, FYNNEI. This CDR3 has 14 amino acids. V dropped 0 bases and J dropped 8 bases, with 13 bases sitting between them. Here the CDR3 reads CASSEATAAGGYTF. Here the CDR3 DNA reads TGTGCCAGCAGTGAAGCGACAGCGGCGGGAGGCTACACCTTC.

This clone was counted once. The chain employs TRBV6-1 and TRBJ1-2; TRBD1 aligns across 9 bases. J gave up 2 bases and V 6 bases, and 4 bases lay outside the gene matches. This CDR3 has 14 residues. CDR1 is MNHNS, CDR2 SASEGT, per germline. CDR3 nucleotide sequence: TGTGCCAGCAGCGTACAGGGGGCAAACTATGGCTACACCTTC. Its translation is CASSVQGANYGYTF.

The chain carries TRBV7-2 and TRBJ1-2, with 11 bases fitting TRBD1. The CDR3 is made up of 14 amino acids. V was pared by 5 bases and J by 7 bases, with 6 bases of the junction left unmatched. CDR1 is SGHTA, CDR2 FQGNSA, per germline. The CDR3 protein is CASSKGQGEGGYTF. The CDR3, as DNA: TGTGCCAGCAGCAAGGGACAGGGGGAGGGTGGCTACACCTTC.

This clone appeared a few times. This rearrangement joins TRBV5-5 to TRBJ1-2; D is ambiguous. Germline V gene lookup returns CDR1 SGHKS and CDR2 YYEKEE (reference sequence). CDR3 length: 13 amino acids. Trimming left V 1 base short and J 0 bases short, with 4 bases between. CDR3 residues: CASSLRSNYGYTF. CDR3 nucleotide sequence: TGTGCCAGCAGCTTGCGGTCTAACTATGGCTACACCTTC.

This chain links TRBV6-7 with TRBJ2-2; perhaps TRBD2 as D (6 bases). TRBV6-7 falls under the ORF class, with uncertain function. The V end lost 2 bases, the J end lost 2 bases, and 15 bases lay between the germline ends. This CDR3 region has 17 residues. The CDR3 sequence: CASSYSGLASNTGELFF. Written as DNA, the CDR3 is TGTGCCAGCAGTTACAGTGGGCTAGCGAGTAACACCGGGGAGCTGTTTTTT.